The rows below give T cell receptor beta chains drawn from one sample of a study of T-cell reconstitution after alpha-beta-depleted transplantation in children. MiXCR, run by TCRdb on the PCR reads, gives a single entry per CDR3 protein. The table records some 200,000 distinct CDR3 sequences, about 7% of them present only once. The sequencing used PBMCs, collected before TCRalphabeta/CD19-depleted stem cell transplant. These receptors came from a boy between 2 and 10 years old with acute lymphoblastic leukemia, due to receive a stem cell transplant. Both conserved end residues are part of each CDR3. A D gene is named only where the DNA matches it firmly. Not every row has a clone size; where given, it reads once, few, many or a size class.

CDR3: CSVERGLNTEAFF; DNA: TGCAGCGTTGAAAGGGGGCTGAACACTGAAGCTTTCTTT; size: many; D: TRBD1; V: TRBV29-1; J: TRBJ1-1
CDR3: CASSQERRHASEKLFF; DNA: TGTGCCAGCAGCCAAGAGAGGCGCCACGCTTCCGAAAAACTGTTTTTT; size: -; D: -; V: TRBV14; J: TRBJ1-4
CDR3: CASSLYTGSAGYTF; DNA: TGTGCCAGCAGTTTGTATACAGGTTCTGCTGGCTACACCTTC; size: -; D: -; V: TRBV27; J: TRBJ1-2
CDR3: CASSPDRSADTQYF; DNA: TGTGCCAGCAGTCCTGACAGGAGCGCAGATACGCAGTATTTT; size: few; D: -; V: TRBV2; J: TRBJ2-3
CDR3: CASTRGTDHYEQYF; DNA: TGTGCCAGCACTCGTGGGACGGACCACTACGAGCAGTACTTC; size: many; D: -; V: TRBV28; J: TRBJ2-7
CDR3: CASSKLGLADFTDTQYF; DNA: TGTGCCAGCAGCAAACTGGGACTAGCGGATTTCACAGATACGCAGTATTTT; size: few; D: TRBD2; V: TRBV11-3; J: TRBJ2-3
CDR3: CASSDREKAFF; DNA: TGTGCCAGCAGCGACAGGGAAAAAGCTTTCTTT; size: few; D: TRBD1; V: TRBV25-1; J: TRBJ1-1
CDR3: CASSFSGGFSYNEQFF; DNA: TGTGCCAGCAGCTTTAGCGGGGGCTTTTCCTACAATGAGCAGTTCTTC; size: many; D: TRBD2; V: TRBV7-2; J: TRBJ2-1
CDR3: CASRRQDIGSGNTIYF; DNA: TGTGCCAGCAGAAGACAGGATATTGGGTCTGGAAACACCATATATTTT; size: many; D: -; V: TRBV6-1; J: TRBJ1-3
CDR3: CASSHVKAVSTDTQYF; DNA: TGTGCCAGCAGCCACGTTAAGGCAGTATCCACAGATACGCAGTATTTT; size: few; D: -; V: TRBV7-8; J: TRBJ2-3
CDR3: CASSLTSGTGNEQFF; DNA: TGTGCCAGCAGCTTAACTAGCGGGACTGGAAATGAGCAGTTCTTC; size: -; D: TRBD2; V: TRBV7-4; J: TRBJ2-1
CDR3: CASSPTDYGKNIQYF; DNA: TGTGCCAGCAGCCCGACAGATTACGGCAAAAACATTCAGTACTTC; size: many; D: -; V: TRBV7-8; J: TRBJ2-4
CDR3: CASSLSSVSGMNEQFF; DNA: TGTGCCAGCAGCTTATCCTCCGTTAGCGGGATGAATGAGCAGTTCTTC; size: many; D: TRBD2; V: TRBV7-8; J: TRBJ2-1
CDR3: CSASGSFDEQYF; DNA: TGCAGTGCTAGTGGTAGCTTCGACGAGCAGTACTTC; size: many; D: -; V: TRBV20-1; J: TRBJ2-7
CDR3: CASSSGFEPYTQYF; DNA: TGTGCCAGCAGTTCCGGGTTTGAGCCTTATACGCAGTATTTT; size: few; D: -; V: TRBV28; J: TRBJ2-3
CDR3: CASSLGGPAGGTDTQYF; DNA: TGTGCCAGCAGCTTGGGGGGCCCCGCGGGGGGCACAGATACGCAGTATTTT; size: few; D: -; V: TRBV11-2; J: TRBJ2-3
CDR3: CASSLAFSSGGYNEQFF; DNA: TGTGCCAGCAGCTTAGCGTTTTCTAGCGGGGGATACAATGAGCAGTTCTTC; size: many; D: TRBD2; V: TRBV7-2; J: TRBJ2-1
CDR3: CASSFRQGWSEAFF; DNA: TGTGCCAGCAGTTTTCGTCAGGGGTGGAGTGAAGCTTTCTTT; size: many; D: -; V: TRBV28; J: TRBJ1-1
CDR3: CSARASNQPQHF; DNA: TGCAGTGCTAGAGCCAGCAATCAGCCCCAGCATTTT; size: many; D: -; V: TRBV20-1; J: TRBJ1-5
CDR3: CASKQTSGHYEQYF; DNA: TGTGCCAGCAAACAGACTAGCGGCCACTACGAGCAGTACTTC; size: -; D: TRBD2; V: TRBV6-1; J: TRBJ2-7
CDR3: CASSPRWSGAYNEQFF; DNA: TGTGCCAGCAGTCCACGGTGGAGCGGCGCCTACAATGAGCAGTTCTTC; size: -; D: -; V: TRBV2; J: TRBJ2-1
CDR3: CASSFKLGRGLPNGYTF; DNA: TGTGCCAGCAGTTTCAAACTGGGTAGGGGGCTTCCTAATGGCTACACCTTC; size: -; D: TRBD1; V: TRBV28; J: TRBJ1-2
CDR3: CASSSEVGPYNEQFF; DNA: TGTGCCAGCAGCTCCGAGGTGGGCCCCTACAATGAGCAGTTCTTC; size: few; D: -; V: TRBV11-2; J: TRBJ2-1
CDR3: CASSPPGRGANVLTF; DNA: TGTGCCAGCAGTCCCCCAGGGAGAGGGGCCAACGTCCTGACTTTC; size: many; D: -; V: TRBV28; J: TRBJ2-6
CDR3: CASSWRTGQGYNEQFF; DNA: TGCGCCAGCAGCTGGAGGACCGGACAGGGCTACAATGAGCAGTTCTTC; size: many; D: TRBD1; V: TRBV5-1; J: TRBJ2-1
CDR3: CASVAGLRQETQYF; DNA: TGTGCCAGCGTCGCAGGTCTAAGGCAAGAGACCCAGTACTTC; size: few; D: -; V: TRBV7-9; J: TRBJ2-5
CDR3: CASSLRAPQEQYF; DNA: TGTGCCAGCAGCCTCCGGGCCCCTCAGGAGCAGTACTTC; size: -; D: -; V: TRBV5-5; J: TRBJ2-7
CDR3: CASSFPQGGQYF; DNA: TGTGCCAGCAGCTTCCCTCAGGGAGGGCAGTACTTC; size: many; D: -; V: TRBV12-3/TRBV12-4; J: TRBJ2-7
CDR3: CATSRGRQDSNTQYF; DNA: TGTGCCACCAGCAGAGGGAGGCAGGACTCGAATACGCAGTATTTT; size: few; D: -; V: TRBV15; J: TRBJ2-3
CDR3: CASSREPSTDTQYF; DNA: TGCGCCAGCAGTCGGGAGCCCTCCACAGATACGCAGTATTTT; size: many; D: -; V: TRBV5-1; J: TRBJ2-3
CDR3: CASSAGRGPDPYGYTF; DNA: TGTGCCAGCAGCGCAGGACGGGGTCCGGATCCCTATGGCTACACCTTC; size: few; D: -; V: TRBV11-2; J: TRBJ1-2